The present T cell receptor (beta chain) was sequenced within a study of blood T cell repertoires in COVID-19. The CDR3 covers 15 residues. Trimming removed 4 bases at V and 5 bases at J, with 15 bases between. Germline V gene lookup returns CDR1 SGHNT and CDR2 YENEEA. In the study's own analysis: It was from reference gene primer amplification that nucleated cell counts were estimated. Clones were read by immunoSEQ multiplex PCR, and TCRdb kept only the in-frame ones, dropping some. V, J and clone size reflect that table, while D and trimming were determined from the DNA. The sample includes 140,000 to 150,000 clones, approximately 85% of them seen just once.

The sequenced sample was peripheral blood. This clonotype was sampled from a woman aged 55-69 years with COVID-19, enrolled during active disease. The V call is TRBV11-3, the J call TRBJ2-1, with a tentative D call TRBD2 (7 bases). For the CDR3, the DNA is TGTGCCAGCAGCTCAAGGGGGGGGCTTAACAATGAGCAGTTCTTC. It is translated as CASSSRGGLNNEQFF. Full variable domain (remainder filled in from reference TRBV11-3 and TRBJ2-1): EAGVVQSPRYKIIEKKQPVAFWCNPISGHNTLYWYLQNLGQGPELLIRYENEEAVDDSQLPKDRFSAERLKGVDSTLKIQPAELGDSAVYLCASSSRGGLNNEQFFGPGTRLTVL.